This T cell receptor beta chain stems from a study of shared clonotypes between healthy human individuals. Study observations and caveats: Tissue TCR repertoires likely differ from these blood-only repertoires.

A single count supports this clone. What it recognizes is unknown. This likely came from a read error, as a far larger clone is one base away. Germline CDR1 reads SGHRS; CDR2 reads YFSETQ. The CDR3 spans 15 residues. Repertoires were generated with immunoSEQ multiplex PCR, while TCRdb's copy carries only in-frame clones and drops some. The sample holds about half a million clones, about 84% seen once. The genes are TRBV5-1 and TRBJ1-1, with TRBD1 matching over 8 bases. The TCR originated in a woman in her forties in good health. Some clones in this sample may be carry-over from other donors' samples. The sample consisted of PBMCs. The CDR3 DNA follows: TGCGCCATCAGCCGGACAGGGCCGGTGAACACTGAAGCTTTCTTT. Amino acid sequence: CAISRTGPVNTEAFF. The variable domain in full, completed from reference TRBV5-1 and TRBJ1-1, reads KAGVTQTPRYLIKTRGQQVTLSCSPISGHRSVSWYQQTPGQGLQFLFEYFSETQRNKGNFPGRFSGRQFSNSRSEMNVSTLELGDSALYLCAISRTGPVNTEAFFGQGTRLTVV.